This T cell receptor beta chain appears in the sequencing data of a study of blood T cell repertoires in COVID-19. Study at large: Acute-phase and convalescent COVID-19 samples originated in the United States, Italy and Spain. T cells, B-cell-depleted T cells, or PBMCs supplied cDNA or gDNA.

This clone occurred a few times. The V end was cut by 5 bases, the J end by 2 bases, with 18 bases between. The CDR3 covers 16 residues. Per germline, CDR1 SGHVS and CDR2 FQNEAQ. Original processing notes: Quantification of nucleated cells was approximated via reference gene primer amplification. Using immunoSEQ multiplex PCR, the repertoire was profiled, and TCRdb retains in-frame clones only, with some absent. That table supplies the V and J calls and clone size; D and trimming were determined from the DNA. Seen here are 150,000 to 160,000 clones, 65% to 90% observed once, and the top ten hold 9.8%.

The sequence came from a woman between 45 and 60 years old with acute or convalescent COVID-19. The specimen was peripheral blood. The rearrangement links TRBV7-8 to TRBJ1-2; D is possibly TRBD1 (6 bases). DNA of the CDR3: TGTGCCAGCAGCCTGGGCGGGGGGGCTGACAACTATGGCTACACCTTC. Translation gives CASSLGGGADNYGYTF.